This TCR beta chain was recovered during a study of shared clonotypes between healthy human individuals. Across the study: CD8 memory received one plate per donor, CD8 naive two, CD4 memory three and CD4 naive three.

Naive CD8 cells lacked CD45RO and underwent positive selection for CCR7, leaving out terminally differentiated effector memory CD45RA+ cells. As regards this clone: The antigen remains unidentified. Other DNA sequences within the sample encode an identical CDR3.

Findings and limits, study-wide: Having only a few donors restricted how much genetic and exposure-history diversity was captured.

V was clipped by 6 bases and J by 1 base, with 6 bases between them. Germline CDR1 SQVTM, CDR2 ANQGSEA. This CDR3 is 11 amino acids long. The data were produced by immunoSEQ multiplex PCR, yet TCRdb's version contains in-frame clones alone and is incomplete. The sample yields hundreds of thousands of clones, about 96% seen once. Material: naive CD8+ T cells sorted from blood. This clonotype was sampled from a woman aged 25 to 45 in good health. The rearrangement joins TRBV29-1 to TRBJ1-2; maybe TRBD1 (5 bases). The CDR3: CSVDSNYGYTF. The CDR3 DNA sequence: TGCAGCGTCGACAGTAACTATGGCTACACCTTC.